This TCR beta chain is from a study of blood T cell repertoires in COVID-19. Study context: Whether acute or convalescent, the COVID-19 samples came from the United States, Italy and Spain. From T cells, B-cell-depleted T cells, or PBMCs came the material, which was cDNA or gDNA.

This CDR3 region has 16 residues. Trimming took off 5 bases at V and 0 bases at J, with 16 bases between the two ends. The germline gives CDR1 MNHEY, CDR2 SMNVEV (reference sequence). In the study's own analysis: Amplification of reference gene primers provided the estimated nucleated cell counts. The table came from immunoSEQ multiplex PCR; TCRdb's copy has only in-frame clones and leaves some out. That table is the source of V, J and clone size, and D and trimming were worked out from the DNA. The sample lists about 290,000 clones, over 80% occurring once. The clonotype was recovered from a woman aged 50 to 60 with active or convalescent COVID-19. Sequenced material: peripheral blood. The chain links TRBV27 to TRBJ1-1, with D perhaps TRBD1 (6 bases). The CDR3 loop is CASSPLIGTLNTEAFF. The CDR3 DNA is TGTGCCAGCAGTCCGCTTATCGGGACACTGAACACTGAAGCTTTCTTT.